A selection of T cell receptor beta chains follows, all from one sample in a study of T cell repertoires in cytomegalovirus infection. TCRdb recomputed calls from the reads with MiXCR, one row per CDR3 protein. The table lists about 260,000 distinct CDR3 sequences, roughly 13% of them singletons. Sequencing input: PBMCs. Source of these receptors: a human donor in good health (CMV status not recorded). Some clones in this sample may be carry-over from other donors' samples. CDR3s include the opening cysteine and the closing phenylalanine or tryptophan.

v_call,j_call,cdr3_aa
TRBV7-2,TRBJ2-4,CASSPFPGQGGIQYF
TRBV7-2,TRBJ1-4,CASSLSGGANEKLFF
TRBV29-1,TRBJ1-3,CSVSGGNTIYF
TRBV12-3/TRBV12-4,TRBJ1-5,CASSLAANQPQHF
TRBV7-2,TRBJ2-7,CASSLALTSGQYF
TRBV20-1,TRBJ2-7,CSARDQRGGYEQYF
TRBV7-3,TRBJ2-2,CASSLTAIGTGELFF
TRBV28,TRBJ2-1,CASRTPVVGEQFF
TRBV2,TRBJ2-3,CASSDGAGWTDTQYF
TRBV20-1,TRBJ1-1,CSARGTGRNTEAFF
TRBV2,TRBJ2-1,CASSAHSGQGLHEQFF
TRBV7-9,TRBJ2-7,CASRGTGDIYEQYF
TRBV20-1,TRBJ1-2,CSASFGLLNYGYTF
TRBV13,TRBJ2-3,CASSWAVPGTDTQYF
TRBV29-1,TRBJ1-3,CSVSASSGNTIYF
TRBV7-2,TRBJ2-6,CASSLASGSGANVLTF
TRBV6-6,TRBJ1-1,CASSTRDGEAFF
TRBV7-2,TRBJ2-3,CASSLEVIRGDTQYF
TRBV4-2,TRBJ1-2,CASSQGILGYGYTF
TRBV6-2/TRBV6-3,TRBJ2-7,CASSGTGVLEQYF
TRBV7-8,TRBJ2-7,CASRRGYSYEQYF
TRBV20-1,TRBJ2-1,CSAAPSSGNFGSSNEQFF
TRBV5-6,TRBJ1-5,CASSLMWERGQPQHF
TRBV28,TRBJ2-1,CASSFPGLAGGISYNEQFF
TRBV6-6,TRBJ2-1,CASSYESGIRGEQFF
TRBV12-3/TRBV12-4,TRBJ1-1,CASSLGQGAGSTEAFF
TRBV2,TRBJ2-5,CASSETRQGRRETQYF
TRBV7-2,TRBJ1-2,CASSLKAGAFGYTF
TRBV10-2,TRBJ1-1,CASSRTLMNTEAFF
TRBV20-1,TRBJ2-6,CSARGDSGANVLTF
TRBV23-1,TRBJ1-1,CASSQSLGVNTEAFF
TRBV6-1,TRBJ2-3,CASRPSGNKIDTQYF
TRBV7-2,TRBJ2-3,CASSLTGGAGTDTQYF
TRBV6-2/TRBV6-3,TRBJ1-2,CASLGGNGYTF
TRBV2,TRBJ2-5,CASSLDREETQYF
TRBV12-3/TRBV12-4,TRBJ2-2,CASSLTGDRAVGELFF
TRBV18,TRBJ2-5,CASSPQRDLETQYF
TRBV7-9,TRBJ2-1,CASRDFSYNEQFF
TRBV20-1,TRBJ2-2,CSARERPGELFF
TRBV16,TRBJ1-1,CASSQSSMNTEAFF
TRBV5-1,TRBJ1-1,CAGSWTVDTEAFF
TRBV7-9,TRBJ2-1,CASSFDGSGLKSHEQFF
TRBV28,TRBJ2-7,CASSSLPGQRGRQYF
TRBV20-1,TRBJ2-3,CSARGVGDTQYF
TRBV13,TRBJ2-7,CASSADVYEQYF
TRBV7-3,TRBJ2-2,CASSLEGSTGELFF
TRBV20-1,TRBJ2-3,CSATPDRISTDTQYF
TRBV20-1,TRBJ2-7,CSASHGSYEQYF
TRBV7-6,TRBJ2-1,CASSLRKWEGLYNEQFF
TRBV29-1,TRBJ2-1,CSVTRAPGGEQFF
TRBV18,TRBJ1-3,CASSPQGGTGNTIYF
TRBV7-9,TRBJ2-1,CASSLPTQLPAGGLRNEQFF
TRBV6-1,TRBJ1-2,CASSRITGTSYGYTF
TRBV28,TRBJ2-1,CASSLQGGWGEQFF